This T cell receptor (beta chain) was sequenced in a study of T-cell reconstitution after alpha-beta-depleted transplantation in children. Study results and limitations: Surviving recipient T cells and intrathymic progenitors accounted for some patients' high TCRbeta diversity at day 60. Expanded clones from the graft, numbering several hundred, reportedly supplied alpha-beta T cells about two months after transplant. Newly produced T cells mostly provided counts and TCRbeta diversity after one year, as hyperexpanded clones declined.

Preparation of the TCRbeta library involved a method that used unique molecular identifiers. TCRdb redid the calling of the PCR reads with MiXCR, one entry per CDR3 protein. Of 440,000 or so distinct CDR3 sequences in the sample, around two fifths were seen once. For this clonotype: What it binds is unknown.

V lost 2 bases, J lost 5 bases, and 7 bases stayed unmatched. CDR3 length: 15 amino acids. Looked up from germline, CDR1 is SGHRS and CDR2 is YFSETQ. The genes are TRBV5-1 and TRBJ2-7; 10 bases are a match to TRBD2. The sample here was PBMCs, taken before TCRalphabeta/CD19-depleted stem cell transplant. This receptor was obtained from a girl aged 2 to 9 with aplastic anemia, due to receive a stem cell transplant. Written as DNA, the CDR3 is TGCGCCAGCAGCTTAGCGGGGGGGCCTGAAAACGAGCAGTACTTC. It is translated as CASSLAGGPENEQYF.